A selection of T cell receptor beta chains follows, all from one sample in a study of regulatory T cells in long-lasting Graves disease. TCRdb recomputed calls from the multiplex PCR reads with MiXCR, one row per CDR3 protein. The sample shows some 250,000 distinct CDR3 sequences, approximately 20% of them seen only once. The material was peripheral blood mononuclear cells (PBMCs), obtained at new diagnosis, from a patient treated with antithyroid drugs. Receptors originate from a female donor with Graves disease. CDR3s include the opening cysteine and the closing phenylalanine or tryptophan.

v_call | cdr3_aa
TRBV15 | CATSRQEGGPMNTEAFF
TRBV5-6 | CASSRTELYEQYF
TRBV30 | CAWSLGANYGYTF
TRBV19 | CASSIGSGSYEQYF
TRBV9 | CASSADGSSYEQYF
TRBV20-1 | CSAREDTGYYGYTF
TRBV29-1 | CSVLDSPPRGTEAFF
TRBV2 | CASRSGTGGDGYTF
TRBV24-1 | CATSDFVRGHNEQFF
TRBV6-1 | CAGRETSGNTIYF
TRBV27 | CASSLSPWLASGNTIYF
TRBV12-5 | CASGLVGRPGNEQFF
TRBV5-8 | CASSLALSGRAFDEQFF
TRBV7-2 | CASSPRAGGFSPLHF
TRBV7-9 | CASSYLGGLEQYF
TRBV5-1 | CASSFNPGTAATEAFF
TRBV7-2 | CASSQRLGSGQETQYF
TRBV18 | CASSPLRTSGSTDTQYF
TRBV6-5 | CASSWMALDTIYF
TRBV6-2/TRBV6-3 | CASRRLAGYTYEQYF
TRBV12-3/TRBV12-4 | CASSLSGGTDTQYF
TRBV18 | CASSPRAGGSPLHF
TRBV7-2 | CASSVRDLTNEKLFF
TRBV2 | CASSVTGLSGNTIYF
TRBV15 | CATSRAVADQETQYF
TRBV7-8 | CASRLDLGVGELFF
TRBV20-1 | CSASSGLAGGAEQYF
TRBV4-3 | CASSPRTAESEKLFF
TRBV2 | CASTNRGGNTDTQYF
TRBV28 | CASSLVLSGPIGEKLFF
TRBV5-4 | CASSLVGQTHSPLHF
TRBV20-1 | CSARETGLGAFF
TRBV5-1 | CASSWDPSGRSSYEQYF
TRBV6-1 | CASSEALAAGETQYF
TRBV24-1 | CATSDSFGSGGANEQYF
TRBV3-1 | CASSQDTSYNEQFF
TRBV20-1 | CSAAKTGAQETQYF
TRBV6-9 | CASSYPRQTRAFF
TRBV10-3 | CAISELKGLAGQETQYF
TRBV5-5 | CASSLASGDTQYF